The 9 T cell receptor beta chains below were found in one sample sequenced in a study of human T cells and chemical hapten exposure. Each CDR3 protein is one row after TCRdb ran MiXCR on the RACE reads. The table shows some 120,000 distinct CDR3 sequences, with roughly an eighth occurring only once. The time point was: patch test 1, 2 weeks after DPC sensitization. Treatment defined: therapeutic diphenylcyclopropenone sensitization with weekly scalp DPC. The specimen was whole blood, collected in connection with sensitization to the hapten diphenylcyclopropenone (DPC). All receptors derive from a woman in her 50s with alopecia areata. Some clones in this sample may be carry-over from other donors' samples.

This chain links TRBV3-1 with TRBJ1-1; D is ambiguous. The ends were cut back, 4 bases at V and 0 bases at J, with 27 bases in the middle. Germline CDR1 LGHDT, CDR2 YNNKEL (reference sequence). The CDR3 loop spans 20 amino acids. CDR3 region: CASSPHFPGLSKSLNTEAFF. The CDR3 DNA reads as TGTGCCAGCAGCCCCCACTTCCCCGGGCTCAGCAAATCCTTGAACACTGAAGCTTTCTTT.

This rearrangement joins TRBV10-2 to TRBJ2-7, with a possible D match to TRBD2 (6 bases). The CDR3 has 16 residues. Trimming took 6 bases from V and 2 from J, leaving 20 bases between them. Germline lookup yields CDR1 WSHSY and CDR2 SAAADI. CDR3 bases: TGCGCCAGCAGCGGGACCACTAGCTCTCTCGCCTACGAGCAGTACTTC. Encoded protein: CASSGTTSSLAYEQYF.

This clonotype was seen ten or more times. The CDR3 here is CASSLLGVGNSPLHF. The CDR3 region has the DNA TGTGCCAGCAGTCTCCTGGGCGTCGGGAATTCACCCCTCCACTTT. The V and J genes are TRBV12-3 or TRBV12-4 and TRBJ1-6; D call uncertain. The V gene lost 5 bases and the J gene lost 7 bases, with 15 bases spanning the gap. This CDR3 spans 15 amino acids.

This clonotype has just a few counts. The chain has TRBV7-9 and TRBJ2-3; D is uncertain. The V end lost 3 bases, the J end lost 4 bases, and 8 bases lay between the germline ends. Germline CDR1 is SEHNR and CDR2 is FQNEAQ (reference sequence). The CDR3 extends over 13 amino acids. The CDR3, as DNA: TGTGCCAGCAGCTTCGGCAGTGCAGATACGCAGTATTTT. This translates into CASSFGSADTQYF.

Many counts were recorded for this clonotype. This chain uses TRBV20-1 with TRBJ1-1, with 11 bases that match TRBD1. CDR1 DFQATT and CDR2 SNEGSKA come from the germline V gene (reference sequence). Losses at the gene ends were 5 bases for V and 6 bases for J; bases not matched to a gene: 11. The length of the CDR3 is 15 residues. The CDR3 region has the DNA TGCAGTGCTGTGATGGGGGACAGGGGGGGCCCTGAAGCTTTCTTT. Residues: CSAVMGDRGGPEAFF.

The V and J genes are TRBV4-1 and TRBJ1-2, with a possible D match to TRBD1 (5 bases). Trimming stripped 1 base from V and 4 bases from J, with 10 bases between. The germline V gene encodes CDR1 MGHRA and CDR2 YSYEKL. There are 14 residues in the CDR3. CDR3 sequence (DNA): TGCGCCAGCAGCCAAGCCGACACAGGCTATGGCTACACCTTC. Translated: CASSQADTGYGYTF.

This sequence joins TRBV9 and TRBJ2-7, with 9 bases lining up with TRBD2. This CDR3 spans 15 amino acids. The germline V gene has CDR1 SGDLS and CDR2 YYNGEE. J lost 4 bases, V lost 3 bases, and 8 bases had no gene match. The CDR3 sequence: CASSAGGGAQYEQYF. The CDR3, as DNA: TGTGCCAGCAGCGCGGGCGGGGGGGCCCAGTACGAGCAGTACTTC. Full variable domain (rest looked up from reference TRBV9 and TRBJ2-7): DSGVTQTPKHLITATGQRVTLRCSPRSGDLSVYWYQQSLDQGLQFLIQYYNGEERAKGNILERFSAQQFPDLHSELNLSSLELGDSALYFCASSAGGGAQYEQYFGPGTRLTVT.

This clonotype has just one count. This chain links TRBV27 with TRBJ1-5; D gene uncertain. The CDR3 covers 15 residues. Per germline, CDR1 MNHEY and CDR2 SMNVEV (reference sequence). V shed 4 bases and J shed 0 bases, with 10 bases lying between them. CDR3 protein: CASSWTGYSNQPQHF. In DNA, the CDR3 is TGTGCCAGCAGTTGGACCGGTTATAGCAATCAGCCCCAGCATTTT.

This CDR3 is CASSQSLTVMNTEAFF. The CDR3 DNA sequence: TGCGCCAGCAGCCAATCCCTGACAGTCATGAACACTGAAGCTTTCTTT. The genes are TRBV5-1 and TRBJ1-1; perhaps TRBD1 as D (5 bases). Germline-derived CDR1 and CDR2 are SGHRS and YFSETQ. The CDR3 length is 16 residues. V lost 4 bases, J lost 0 bases, and 16 bases lay in between.